This T cell receptor (beta chain) was recovered during a study of glioma-infiltrating T cells after dendritic cell vaccination (dated by TCRdb to 2015 to 2016). Study-level background: The cohort comprised approximately 15 glioblastoma patients from Phase I and II dendritic cell vaccination trials, 9 newly diagnosed and 6 with recurrent disease. Autologous tumor lysate-pulsed dendritic cell vaccination was administered to the patients between 2003 and 2012. The vaccine consisted of monocyte-derived dendritic cells cultured approximately seven days with IL-4 and GM-CSF, then pulsed overnight with autologous tumor lysate. Survival after dendritic cell vaccination was correlated with TCR sequencing metrics such as TIL content and the overlap between tumor and blood repertoires. Three intradermal dendritic cell vaccine injections were administered to patients at biweekly intervals in the arm below the axilla. Tumor-infiltrating lymphocyte content was quantified and tumor and blood repertoires were compared in dendritic cell-vaccinated glioblastoma patients by deep sequencing of TCR beta CDR3 regions.

CDR3 length: 12 amino acids, cysteine to phenylalanine. The retained sequence is limited to the CDR3, 36 bases, with the frame set at the first base. As encoded in the germline V gene, CDR1 is ENHRY while CDR2 is SYGVKD. V is clipped by 8 bases and J by 3 bases, and the sequence between their germline boundaries is 9 bases long. A note on this clone: Its target antigen remains unknown. There are no base qualities to consult, and no much larger clone falls within one base.

Study-level results and caveats: Higher estimated pretreatment TIL content predicted longer time to progression and overall survival after dendritic cell vaccination. The cohort was small and heterogeneous, with few patients having full blood and tumor sets and even fewer initial-recurrent tumor pairs. The response model built on TCR overlap across three groups was characterized as speculative, with prospective validation still needed. No direct relationship between TCR clonality and survival was found, suggesting a diverse polyclonal response may matter.

To be selected, patients needed enough residual fresh-frozen tumor tissue and more than two years of available survival data. Molecular status otherwise varied across the glioblastoma patients, but none of them carried an isocitrate dehydrogenase mutation. PBMC were collected before vaccination, two weeks after the third vaccination, and at tumor progression if progression occurred. The Qiagen DNeasy Blood extraction Kit was used to extract genomic DNA. The immunoSEQ assay amplified TCRB CDR3 regions from 1.5 to 2.5 micrograms of genomic DNA, or from all available DNA when less than that amount was available. The multiplex PCR relied on 60 forward primers for TCR V beta segments and 13 reverse primers for J beta segments. To estimate the number of reads per starting template, synthetic control templates were added to each sample at limiting dilution. Sequencing produced 87 bp reads on the Illumina HiSeq System. Processing in the source paper ran as follows. PCR and sequencing errors were removed by merging closely related sequences with a nearest neighbor algorithm. TCR overlap was measured as the percentage of unique tumor TCR beta sequences that were also present in the peripheral blood of the same patient. Not all clones reach the TCRdb copy of this immuneACCESS table, which keeps in-frame sequences only. Checked studies attribute under half of the gap to unresolved V genes and leave the rest unexplained. V and J calls and clone size are those listed in that table; D and trimming were worked out from the DNA. This sample holds over 80,000 clones; 70% to 90% were observed only once. The ten largest clones represent about 3.2% of the sample.

This specimen was blood, taken before dendritic cell vaccination. The chain is encoded by TRBV10-3 joined to TRBJ2-3; TRBD2 might be the D gene, on 5 matching bases. This clonotype was obtained from a human donor with glioblastoma. The nucleotides read TGTGCCATCCTCCGGGGTACAGATACGCAGTATTTT. This codes for CAILRGTDTQYF.